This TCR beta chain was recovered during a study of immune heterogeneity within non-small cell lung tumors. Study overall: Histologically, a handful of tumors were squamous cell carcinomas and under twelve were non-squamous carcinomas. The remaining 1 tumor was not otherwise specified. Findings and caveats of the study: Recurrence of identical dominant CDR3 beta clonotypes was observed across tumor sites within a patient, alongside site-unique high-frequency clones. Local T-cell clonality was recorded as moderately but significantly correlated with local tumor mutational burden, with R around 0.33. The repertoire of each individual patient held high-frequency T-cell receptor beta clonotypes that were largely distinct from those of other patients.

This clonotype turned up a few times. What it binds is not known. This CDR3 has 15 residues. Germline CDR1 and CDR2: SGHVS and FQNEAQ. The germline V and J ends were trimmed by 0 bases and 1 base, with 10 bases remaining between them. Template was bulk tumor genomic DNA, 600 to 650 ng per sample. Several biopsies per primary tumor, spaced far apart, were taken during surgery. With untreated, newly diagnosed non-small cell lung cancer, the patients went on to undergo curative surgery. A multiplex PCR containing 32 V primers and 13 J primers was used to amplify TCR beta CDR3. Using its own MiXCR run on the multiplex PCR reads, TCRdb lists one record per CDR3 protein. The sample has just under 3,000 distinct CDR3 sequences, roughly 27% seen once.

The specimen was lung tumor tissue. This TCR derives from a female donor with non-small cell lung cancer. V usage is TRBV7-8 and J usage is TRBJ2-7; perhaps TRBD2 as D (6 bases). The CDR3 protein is CASSLAGGTSYEQYF. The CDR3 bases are TGTGCCAGCAGCTTAGCGGGCGGGACTTCCTACGAGCAGTACTTC.